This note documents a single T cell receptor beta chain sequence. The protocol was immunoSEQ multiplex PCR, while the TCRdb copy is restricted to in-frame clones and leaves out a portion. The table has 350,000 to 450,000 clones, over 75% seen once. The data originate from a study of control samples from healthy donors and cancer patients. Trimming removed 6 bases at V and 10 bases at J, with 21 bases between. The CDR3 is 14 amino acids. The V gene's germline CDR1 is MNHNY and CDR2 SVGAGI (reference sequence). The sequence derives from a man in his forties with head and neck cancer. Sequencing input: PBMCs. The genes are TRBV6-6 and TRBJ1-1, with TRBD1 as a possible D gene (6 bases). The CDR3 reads CASSPPTHRAGAFF. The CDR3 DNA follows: TGTGCCAGCAGCCCCCCCACCCACAGGGCAGGAGCTTTCTTT.